What follows describes a single T cell receptor beta chain. Its cognate antigen has yet to be identified. No base quality information exists; no much larger clone differs at one position. None of the patients had been given any treatment before thyroid surgery. The study retrospectively analysed patient clinical samples collected from 2012 to 2018 using T-cell receptor beta sequencing. Libraries were made using PCR. This sample was sequenced with an Illumina HiSeq 4000. High-throughput sequencing was used to profile the CDR3 region of the TCR beta-chain in every patient. In the original analysis: A classifier to discriminate distant-metastatic papillary thyroid cancer patients was built from CDR3 differences across clinicopathological groups. The Shannon index was used to assess repertoire diversity, and the Morisita-Horn index was used to assess tumor-blood repertoire similarity. TCRdb took the public reads, trimmed them with fastp at Q25, ran MiXCR for clone calling and kept in-frame beta chains. The V and J calls were determined by TCRdb, not by the authors. This sample comprises over 30,000 clones, 15% to 20% of them detected only once. The top ten clonotypes cover roughly an eighth of the sample.

This sample is part of a study of metastatic and nonmetastatic thyroid tumors (dated by TCRdb to 2018 to 2020). Study-level background: For patients with malignant and with benign thyroid disease, the researchers compared repertoires between peripheral blood samples and tumor or nodule tissue samples.

Broad study findings and their caveats: TCR beta diversity was reported as significantly higher in malignant tumors than in benign nodules, in both blood and tumor samples.

Including cysteine and phenylalanine, the CDR3 has 16 amino acids. Left in the record is the CDR3 DNA by itself, 48 bases read in frame from the first base. CDR1 and CDR2 are drawn from the germline V gene: SGHRS, YFSETQ. Germline trimming: 0 bases from V, 5 bases from J; junction bases outside gene matches: 8. The chain joins TRBV5-1 to TRBJ2-5, with TRBD2 identical over 9 junction bases. The sequence was obtained from a female donor with papillary thyroid cancer or a benign thyroid nodule (not recorded which). Some clones in this sample may be carry-over from other donors' samples. Material: tumor tissue. The CDR3 region reads CASSLEKRGAYETQYF. Read as DNA, the sequence is TGCGCCAGCAGCTTGGAAAAGCGGGGGGCTTATGAGACCCAGTACTTC. Reference TRBV5-1 and TRBJ2-5 genes cover what lies past the CDR3, so the full variable domain is KAGVTQTPRYLIKTRGQQVTLSCSPISGHRSVSWYQQTPGQGLQFLFEYFSETQRNKGNFPGRFSGRQFSNSRSEMNVSTLELGDSALYLCASSLEKRGAYETQYFGPGTRLLVL.